The 30 T cell receptor beta chains reported below all come from one sample, sequenced in a study of graft-versus-host responses after intestinal transplantation. These receptors lack a known antigen. Measured with immunoSEQ multiplex PCR; TCRdb has only the in-frame clones, and not every one. The sample yields some 97,000 clones, roughly 90% seen once. The sequencing used unstimulated CD4+ T cells sorted from spleen or lymph node cells, collected before transplant. Receptors originate from a human donor who was the organ donor for an intestinal transplant.

The chain employs TRBV9 and TRBJ1-5; D may be TRBD1 (6 bases). Germline CDR1 and CDR2: SGDLS and YYNGEE. The CDR3 covers 14 residues. The V and J ends lost 4 bases and 5 bases respectively, with 13 bases between them. The CDR3: CASSPGTIYQPQHF. The CDR3 DNA is TGTGCCAGCAGCCCCGGGACAATATATCAGCCCCAGCATTTT.

The rearrangement links TRBV6-1 to TRBJ1-5, with TRBD1 matching over 7 bases. The germline gives CDR1 MNHNS, CDR2 SASEGT. The CDR3 is 15 residues long. V lost 4 bases to trimming and J lost 0 bases; unmatched junction nucleotides: 3. The DNA of the CDR3 is TGTGCCAGCAGTGGACAGGGAAATAGCAATCAGCCCCAGCATTTT. Protein product: CASSGQGNSNQPQHF.

The chain employs TRBV6-5 and TRBJ2-7, with a weak D call TRBD1 (6 bases). V was clipped by 6 bases and J by 3 bases, with 9 bases between them. Germline lookup yields CDR1 MNHEY and CDR2 SVGAGI. The CDR3 sequence is 12 residues long. The CDR3 DNA sequence: TGTGCCAGCAGGCCGACAGGCTACGAGCAGTACTTC. Translating gives CASRPTGYEQYF.

Worth noting for this clone: One end of the junction is discordant with germline, which a read error may explain. Other DNA variants within this sample encode the same CDR3. The rearrangement joins TRBV4-1 to TRBJ1-5, with D unresolved. Germline-derived CDR1 and CDR2 are MGHRA and YSYEKL. The CDR3 is 15 residues long. CDR3 loop: CASSQVTQRDQPQHF. DNA of the CDR3: TGCGCCAGCAGCCAAGTAACCCAAAGAGATCAACCCCAGCATTTT.

In this sample, this clone turned up once. This chain joins TRBV12-5 and TRBJ1-1; D is unclear. With 1 base removed from V and 2 bases from J, the gap between germline ends came to 5 bases. The CDR3 runs to 13 residues. Germline values: CDR1 LGHNT, CDR2 FRNRAP. This CDR3 is CASGLGLNTEAFF. DNA for the CDR3: TGTGCTAGTGGTTTGGGCTTAAACACTGAAGCTTTCTTT.

The rearrangement uses TRBV19 and TRBJ2-7; maybe TRBD2 (6 bases). The CDR3 is 16 residues long. The germline V gene has CDR1 LNHDA and CDR2 SQIVND (reference sequence). Trimming cost V 3 bases and J 0 bases, with 15 bases left between them. CDR3 sequence (DNA): TGTGCCAGTAGTATTGACGCGGGGAGGAGCTCCTACGAGCAGTACTTC. This gives the protein CASSIDAGRSSYEQYF.

The sample holds one count of this clone. The V call is TRBV11-2, the J call TRBJ2-7; D might be TRBD1 (6 bases). Germline CDR1 and CDR2: SGHAT and FQNNGV. This CDR3 contains 14 residues. V was shortened by 4 bases and J by 9 bases, with 19 bases between the two germline ends. The chain's CDR3 is CASSSTFVGGRQYF. CDR3 nucleotide sequence: TGTGCCAGCAGCTCGACTTTTGTAGGGGGTCGGCAGTACTTC.

The chain combines TRBV4-1 with TRBJ2-2; maybe TRBD1 (5 bases). Germline V CDR1 and CDR2: MGHRA, YSYEKL. Trimming took 4 bases from V and 2 from J, leaving 11 bases between them. The CDR3 contains 15 residues. CDR3 sequence (DNA): TGCGCCAGCAGCCGCCTCCAGGGAAACACCGGGGAGCTGTTTTTT. It specifies CASSRLQGNTGELFF.

V and J are TRBV5-1 and TRBJ2-7, with 7 bases that match TRBD1. The germline V gene has CDR1 SGHRS and CDR2 YFSETQ. The V and J ends lost 4 bases and 12 bases, in that order; junction bases with no gene match: 13. CDR3 length: 13 residues. Here the CDR3 DNA reads TGCGCCAGCAGCCCGAGACAGGGAAGCGCTGTGTACTTC. Protein: CASSPRQGSAVYF.

The chain recombines TRBV7-8 with TRBJ2-3; the match to TRBD2 covers 13 bases. The CDR3 contains 16 residues. Germline-derived CDR1 and CDR2 are SGHVS and FQNEAQ. Germline trimming cut 5 bases from V and 2 bases from J; bases unmatched to any gene: 4. In nucleotides, the CDR3 is TGTGCCAGCAGCGAGGGACTAGCGGGGAACACAGATACGCAGTATTTT. Its translation is CASSEGLAGNTDTQYF. The entire variable domain, with the rest obtained from reference TRBV7-8 and TRBJ2-3, is as follows: GAGVSQSPRYKVAKRGQDVALRCDPISGHVSLFWYQQALGQGPEFLTYFQNEAQLDKSGLPSDRFFAERPEGSVSTLKIQRTQQEDSAVYLCASSEGLAGNTDTQYFGPGTRLTVL.

The chain has TRBV28 and TRBJ1-1; no reliable D call. The V and J ends lost 7 bases and 0 bases respectively, with 21 bases between them. The CDR3 has 17 amino acids. Germline V lookup: CDR1 MDHEN, CDR2 SYDVKM. The CDR3, as DNA: TGTGCCAGCATCCGATCGGCGCGGGGATTCATGAACACTGAAGCTTTCTTT. Translation: CASIRSARGFMNTEAFF.

V gene TRBV7-3 combines with J gene TRBJ1-2; the D gene is possibly TRBD1 (6 bases). Germline lookup yields CDR1 SGHTA and CDR2 FQGTGA. The ends were cut back, 8 bases at V and 6 bases at J, with 16 bases in the middle. CDR3 length equals 13 residues. In DNA, the CDR3 is TGTGCCAGCGGCCACAGGGAAGGGAATGGCTACACCTTC. Protein product: CASGHREGNGYTF.

V and J are TRBV9 and TRBJ1-6; no firm D call. Germline CDR1 and CDR2: SGDLS and YYNGEE. The CDR3 loop spans 14 amino acids. The V end lost 0 bases, the J end lost 7 bases, and 8 bases lay between the germline ends. CDR3 region: CASSVDPLNSPLHF. The DNA for the CDR3 is TGTGCCAGCAGCGTAGATCCCTTAAATTCACCCCTCCACTTT.

This sequence joins TRBV5-8 and TRBJ1-1; D remains ambiguous. The V gene lost 4 bases and the J gene lost 9 bases, with 16 bases spanning the gap. The CDR3 covers 13 residues. Germline loops: CDR1 SGHTS, CDR2 YDEGEE. The CDR3 region has the DNA TGTGCCAGCAGCCCCCCGAGGGTGCCAAAAGCTTTCTTT. Its translation is CASSPPRVPKAFF.

On this clone: This same CDR3 is encoded by further DNA sequences in the sample. V and J are TRBV7-9 and TRBJ1-5; tentatively, D is TRBD1 (5 bases). The CDR3 is 14 residues long. Looked up from germline, CDR1 is SEHNR and CDR2 is FQNEAQ (reference sequence). Deletions cut 1 base from V and 3 bases from J, with 7 bases between. CDR3 nucleotides: TGTGCCAGCAGCTTAGGGGGGGTCAATCAGCCCCAGCATTTT. Protein: CASSLGGVNQPQHF. The variable domain in full, completed from reference TRBV7-9 and TRBJ1-5, reads DTGVSQNPRHKITKRGQNVTFRCDPISEHNRLYWYRQTLGQGPEFLTYFQNEAQLEKSRLLSDRFSAERPKGSFSTLEIQRTEQGDSAMYLCASSLGGVNQPQHFGDGTRLSIL.

The V and J genes are TRBV5-1 and TRBJ2-7; possible D gene TRBD1, 5 bases. Per germline, CDR1 SGHRS and CDR2 YFSETQ. This CDR3 is built from 14 residues. V lost 0 bases and J 2 bases, leaving 9 bases between the germline ends. CDR3 sequence: CASSLEARAYEQYF. The CDR3 region has the DNA TGCGCCAGCAGCTTGGAGGCCAGGGCCTACGAGCAGTACTTC.

The chain carries TRBV6-4 and TRBJ1-1; D remains ambiguous. Trimming left V 4 bases short and J 6 bases short, with 15 bases between. The V gene's germline CDR1 is MRHNA and CDR2 SNTAGT. This CDR3 is built from 14 residues. The CDR3 loop is CASSVPRPWSEAFF. CDR3 sequence (DNA): TGTGCCAGCAGTGTTCCACGCCCTTGGTCTGAAGCTTTCTTT.

The V gene is TRBV28, the J gene TRBJ1-5, with TRBD1 identical over 10 bases. CDR3 size: 16 residues. Looked up from germline, CDR1 is MDHEN and CDR2 is SYDVKM. Losses at the gene ends were 5 bases for V and 6 bases for J; bases not matched to a gene: 10. CDR3 coding DNA: TGTGCCAGCAGTCTCCGGAGTTGGACAGGGGGTCAGCCCCAGCATTTT. The encoded protein is CASSLRSWTGGQPQHF.

The V gene is TRBV20-1, the J gene TRBJ2-5; D not certain. V was pared by 6 bases and J by 0 bases, with 5 bases between. From germline, CDR1 is DFQATT and CDR2 SNEGSKA (reference sequence). This CDR3 contains 11 residues. The CDR3 region is CSAENQETQYF. DNA for the CDR3: TGCAGTGCCGAGAACCAAGAGACCCAGTACTTC.

The chain carries TRBV7-9 and TRBJ1-1; possible D gene TRBD1, 6 bases. V was cut by 1 base and J by 4 bases, with 13 bases left in between. This CDR3 spans 15 amino acids. CDR1 and CDR2 from the germline V gene are SEHNR and FQNEAQ (reference sequence). The CDR3 is CASSLVRGGGTEAFF. CDR3 DNA sequence: TGTGCCAGCAGCTTAGTGCGGGGGGGCGGCACTGAAGCTTTCTTT.

The chain recombines TRBV2 with TRBJ2-3; TRBD2 aligns across 8 bases. Germline CDR1 SNHLY, CDR2 FYNNEI. CDR3 length: 13 residues. V dropped 0 bases and J dropped 9; count of bases not matched to a gene: 2. CDR3: CASSEATSGTQYF. The CDR3 coding sequence is TGTGCCAGCAGTGAAGCCACTAGCGGAACGCAGTATTTT. The full variable domain, with the rest looked up from reference TRBV2 and TRBJ2-3, is EPEVTQTPSHQVTQMGQEVILRCVPISNHLYFYWYRQILGQKVEFLVSFYNNEISEKSEIFDDQFSVERPDGSNFTLKIRSTKLEDSAMYFCASSEATSGTQYFGPGTRLTVL.

The rearrangement joins TRBV5-8 to TRBJ2-7, with 8 bases matching TRBD1. V trimming: 4 bases; J trimming: 4 bases; junction bases outside the gene matches: 7. The CDR3 is 14 residues long. CDR1 SGHTS and CDR2 YDEGEE come from the germline V gene. DNA of the CDR3: TGTGCCAGCAGCCCTCGGACAGGGCTATACGAGCAGTACTTC. Translation: CASSPRTGLYEQYF.

The chain links TRBV5-1 to TRBJ2-1, with TRBD2 matching over 7 bases. Germline CDR1 reads SGHRS; CDR2 reads YFSETQ. The V gene end was trimmed by 0 bases and the J gene end by 10 bases; junction bases not matched to a gene: 13. The CDR3 is made up of 16 amino acids. CDR3 DNA: TGCGCCAGCAGCTTGGATAGGCTAGCGGTTGTCACGGAGCAGTTCTTC. Protein: CASSLDRLAVVTEQFF.

DNA of the CDR3: TGTGCCAGCATCCGCACAGGGTTCTCCTACGAGCAGTACTTC. Translating it yields CASIRTGFSYEQYF. This chain uses TRBV28 with TRBJ2-7; possible D gene TRBD1, 6 bases. V was pared by 7 bases and J by 0 bases, with 13 bases between. Germline-derived CDR1 and CDR2 are MDHEN and SYDVKM. The CDR3 extends over 14 amino acids.

V and J are TRBV5-6 and TRBJ2-3, with 9 bases that match TRBD2. The trim removed 0 bases at V and 0 bases at J, leaving 11 bases unmatched. CDR1 and CDR2 from the germline V gene are SGHDT and YYEEEE. The CDR3 is 19 residues long. The CDR3 DNA sequence: TGTGCCAGCAGCTTGGTGCTAGCGGGGCCCCCGTCCAGCACAGATACGCAGTATTTT. Translation: CASSLVLAGPPSSTDTQYF.

This clone came up once. The V and J genes are TRBV7-2 and TRBJ2-3; TRBD1 might be the D (6 bases). Germline V gene data show CDR1 as SGHTA and CDR2 as FQGNSA. V was clipped by 4 bases and J by 2 bases, with 10 bases between them. The CDR3 extends over 14 amino acids. The CDR3 sequence is CASSWGPNTDTQYF. CDR3 coding DNA: TGTGCCAGCAGCTGGGGGCCTAACACAGATACGCAGTATTTT.

V and J are TRBV5-1 and TRBJ2-3; TRBD2 matches at 7 bases. The germline CDR1 and CDR2 sequences are SGHRS and YFSETQ. The trim removed 4 bases at V and 0 bases at J, leaving 2 bases unmatched. CDR3 length: 14 residues. The DNA of the CDR3 is TGCGCCAGCAGCCGGGGGGAAAGCACAGATACGCAGTATTTT. Encoded protein: CASSRGESTDTQYF.

The chain recombines TRBV11-2 with TRBJ1-1; TRBD1 is a possible D gene (5 bases). The V end was cut by 4 bases, the J end by 3 bases, with 12 bases between. Germline V gene data show CDR1 as SGHAT and CDR2 as FQNNGV. This CDR3 is built from 14 residues. DNA of the CDR3: TGTGCCAGCAGCTCGACAGTCAGGGACACTGAAGCTTTCTTT. It translates to CASSSTVRDTEAFF.

J is TRBJ2-2 and V is TRBV11-3, with 11 bases fitting TRBD2. Per the germline V gene, CDR1 is SGHNT and CDR2 is YENEEA. J gave up 1 base and V 5 bases, and 3 bases lay outside the gene matches. The CDR3 is 16 residues long. CDR3 nucleotides: TGTGCCAGCAGCGCGGGACTAGCGGTGAACACCGGGGAGCTGTTTTTT. Its translation: CASSAGLAVNTGELFF.

V gene TRBV30 combines with J gene TRBJ1-2, with D tentatively TRBD1 (6 bases). The CDR3 loop spans 13 amino acids. Trimming shortened V by 5 bases and J by 8 bases, and 18 bases separated the two germline ends. Per germline, CDR1 GTSNPN and CDR2 SVGIG (reference sequence). The CDR3 is CAWHQGRVRGYTF. The CDR3 region has the DNA TGTGCCTGGCACCAGGGGAGGGTTCGGGGCTACACCTTC. Looking up the rest from reference TRBV30 and TRBJ1-2 gives the full variable domain: SQTIHQWPATLVQPVGSPLSLECTVEGTSNPNLYWYRQAAGRGLQLLFYSVGIGQISSEVPQNLSASRPQDRQFILSSKKLLLSDSGFYLCAWHQGRVRGYTFGSGTRLTVV.